Shown below are 23 T cell receptor beta chains from a single sample sequenced in a study of Graves' ophthalmopathy and Graves' hyperthyroidism. From RNA, the CDR3 regions of TCR beta chains were amplified and sequenced. The workflow started with a first-round RT-PCR run with HTBI primers and then moved on to a second-round multiplex PCR. Each CDR3 protein is one row after TCRdb ran MiXCR on the multiplex PCR reads. In the table there are about 1.1 million distinct CDR3 sequences, 35% to 40% of which are singletons. The sample taken for sequencing was peripheral blood or thyroid tissue (not recorded which). These receptors all come from an adult man with Graves' hyperthyroidism.

This clonotype has a count of ten or more. The chain uses TRBV20-1 and TRBJ1-5; 10 bases are a match to TRBD1. V gave up 3 bases and J gave up 7 bases; unmatched junction bases: 3. Germline values: CDR1 DFQATT, CDR2 SNEGSKA (reference sequence). The CDR3 covers 13 residues. The DNA of the CDR3 is TGCAGTGCTAGGGGGACAGGGGTACAGCCCCAGCATTTT. Its protein is CSARGTGVQPQHF.

This clonotype was picked up many times. The chain uses TRBV10-3 and TRBJ1-5, with TRBD1 matching 7 bases. Germline values: CDR1 ENHRY, CDR2 SYGVKD. Unmatched junction bases numbered 2, after V lost 4 bases and J lost 2 bases. There are 14 residues in the CDR3. This CDR3 reads CAISGQGGNQPQHF. CDR3 coding DNA: TGTGCCATCAGTGGGCAGGGGGGCAATCAGCCCCAGCATTTT.

V and J are TRBV19 and TRBJ2-7; the match to TRBD2 covers 10 bases. V shed 11 bases, J shed 1 base, and the junction held 8 bases outside the gene matches. The CDR3 length is 14 residues. Germline V CDR1 and CDR2: LNHDA, SQIVND (reference sequence). CDR3 amino acids: CAWREREGSYEQYF. In DNA form, the CDR3 reads TGTGCCTGGAGAGAGCGGGAGGGGTCCTACGAGCAGTACTTC.

V is TRBV3-1 and J is TRBJ2-7; no firm D call. Germline V gene data show CDR1 as LGHDT and CDR2 as YNNKEL (reference sequence). The CDR3 has 16 residues. Trimming took 0 bases from V and 5 from J, leaving 17 bases between them. DNA for the CDR3: TGTGCCAGCAGCCAAGATGTTTTTTTTGGAGTAAACGAGCAGTACTTC. This gives the protein CASSQDVFFGVNEQYF.

Points on this clonotype: The junction departs from germline at one end; a sequencing error may be responsible. The chain recombines TRBV10-3 with TRBJ2-7; D ambiguous. The germline CDR1 and CDR2 sequences are ENHRY and SYGVKD. The CDR3 has 12 amino acids. This CDR3 is CAISEPTYGQYF. The DNA of the CDR3 is TGTGCCATCAGTGAGCCGACCTACGGGCAGTACTTC.

The sample holds a few counts of this clonotype. V and J are TRBV28 and TRBJ2-7; maybe TRBD2 (6 bases). Germline loops: CDR1 MDHEN, CDR2 SYDVKM. V dropped 7 bases and J dropped 2 bases, with 15 bases sitting between them. This CDR3 has 14 residues. In DNA form, the CDR3 reads TGTGCCAGCACCAACGGGAGCACGACCTACGAGCAGTACTTC. Translation gives CASTNGSTTYEQYF. The full variable domain, completed using reference TRBV28 and TRBJ2-7, is DVKVTQSSRYLVKRTGEKVFLECVQDMDHENMFWYRQDPGLGLRLIYFSYDVKMKEKGDIPEGYSVSREKKERFSLILESASTNQTSMYLCASTNGSTTYEQYFGPGTRLTVT.

There are many counts of this clonotype. The chain uses TRBV20-1 and TRBJ1-5, with 9 bases lining up with TRBD1. The germline V gene encodes CDR1 DFQATT and CDR2 SNEGSKA (reference sequence). The CDR3 is 13 residues long. V shed 2 bases, J shed 5 bases, and the junction held 1 base outside the gene matches. The DNA of the CDR3 is TGCAGTGCTAGATGGACAGGGGATCAGCCCCAGCATTTT. Encoded protein: CSARWTGDQPQHF.

The sample holds many counts of this clonotype. The chain combines TRBV7-2 with TRBJ1-2; the match to TRBD1 covers 8 bases. V lost 5 bases to trimming and J lost 0 bases; unmatched junction nucleotides: 8. The CDR3 is made up of 16 amino acids. CDR1 is SGHTA, CDR2 FQGNSA, per germline. CDR3 amino acids: CASSPGTGRTNYGYTF. The CDR3 DNA reads TGTGCCAGCAGCCCCGGGACAGGCCGGACTAACTATGGCTACACCTTC.

As regards this clonotype: One base away lies a much larger clone, so this may be a sequencing read error. V and J are TRBV29-1 and TRBJ2-2; D possibly corresponds to TRBD1 (6 bases). The CDR3 is 14 residues long. Germline CDR1 SQVTM, CDR2 ANQGSEA. CDR3 bases: TGCAGCGTTGATCGAGAAGGGGACACCGAGGAGCTGTTTTTT. Translation gives CSVDREGDTEELFF.

This chain uses TRBV7-2 with TRBJ1-1; possible D gene TRBD1, 6 bases. CDR3 size: 15 residues. CDR1 and CDR2 (germline): SGHTA, FQGNSA. V lost 2 bases, J lost 8 bases, and 18 bases lay in between. DNA of the CDR3: TGTGCCAGCAGCTTAAGGACAGCCATAAATAAAGAAGCTTTCTTT. Translation: CASSLRTAINKEAFF.

The chain recombines TRBV29-1 with TRBJ2-5, with D possibly being TRBD2 (6 bases). Gene TRBJ2-7 matches the end of the DNA better, so the J call may be wrong. Germline CDR1 and CDR2: SQVTM and ANQGSEA. The CDR3 is made up of 15 amino acids. DNA for the CDR3: TGCAGTGCTAGGAGAAGGCCGGGGGACGCCTACGAGCAGTACTTC. This encodes CSARRRPGDAYEQYF.

This clonotype has only a few counts. This chain connects TRBV4-3 to TRBJ1-2; D gene uncertain. In germline, CDR1 is LGHNA, CDR2 YSLEER. This CDR3 is built from 17 residues. Trimming removed 0 bases at V and 5 bases at J, with 19 bases between. In nucleotides, the CDR3 is TGCGCCAGCAGCCAAGATTTTCAGCGCGAGGACCCATATGGCTACACCTTC. Encoded protein: CASSQDFQREDPYGYTF.

The V gene is TRBV6-5, the J gene TRBJ2-2; 14 bases match TRBD2. Germline V lookup: CDR1 MNHEY, CDR2 SVGAGI. The CDR3 spans 16 residues. The V segment lost 6 bases and the J segment 7 bases; nucleotides outside the gene matches: 7. The CDR3 protein is CASREGLAGVRGELFF. The CDR3 DNA is TGTGCCAGCAGAGAGGGACTAGCGGGAGTACGCGGGGAGCTGTTTTTT.

This clonotype came up a few times. V is TRBV5-1 and J is TRBJ1-4, with D unresolved. CDR1 and CDR2 from the germline V gene are SGHRS and YFSETQ. This CDR3 spans 17 amino acids. V was cut by 5 bases and J by 4 bases, with 21 bases left in between. CDR3: CASSWLPPTVGNEKLFF. Here the CDR3 DNA reads TGCGCCAGCAGTTGGCTCCCCCCGACGGTGGGTAATGAAAAACTGTTTTTT.

This clonotype has a count of ten or more. The chain combines TRBV7-2 with TRBJ1-5; D possibly corresponds to TRBD1 (6 bases). The V gene lost 7 bases and the J gene lost 7 bases, with 17 bases spanning the gap. CDR3 size: 14 residues. The germline V gene encodes CDR1 SGHTA and CDR2 FQGNSA. DNA of the CDR3: TGTGCCAGCAACCTGGGCCAGGGGCGGCAGCCCCAGCATTTT. Translating it yields CASNLGQGRQPQHF.

This chain joins TRBV6-5 and TRBJ2-7; D may correspond to TRBD1 or TRBD2 (5 bases each). V was cut by 2 bases and J by 6 bases, with 17 bases left in between. The CDR3 totals 15 residues. The V gene's germline CDR1 is MNHEY and CDR2 SVGAGI. The CDR3 DNA reads as TGTGCCAGCAGTTACGGGGGTAGGGTCTCAGGCGAGCAGTACTTC. It is translated as CASSYGGRVSGEQYF.

The V and J genes are TRBV29-1 and TRBJ1-2; D gene ambiguous. Trimming removed 4 bases from V and 7 bases from J, with 10 bases in between. The CDR3 runs 11 residues. Germline lookup yields CDR1 SQVTM and CDR2 ANQGSEA. The CDR3 nucleotides are TGCAGCGTTGTTGGCTATACTGGCTACACCTTC. Translating gives CSVVGYTGYTF. The full variable domain, in which reference TRBV29-1 and TRBJ1-2 provide the parts outside the CDR3, is SAVISQKPSRDICQRGTSLTIQCQVDSQVTMMFWYRQQPGQSLTLIATANQGSEATYESGFVIDKFPISRPNLTFSTLTVSNMSPEDSSIYLCSVVGYTGYTFGSGTRLTVV.

Many counts were recorded for this clonotype. The gene calls are TRBV7-9 and TRBJ1-4; the D gene is possibly TRBD1 (5 bases). This CDR3 region has 15 residues. Germline loops: CDR1 SEHNR, CDR2 FQNEAQ (reference sequence). V lost 3 bases and J lost 7, with 15 bases in between. Here the CDR3 DNA reads TGTGCCAGCAGCTTTCATGGGGGATTGGGTGAAAAACTGTTTTTT. Translating it yields CASSFHGGLGEKLFF.

The rearrangement uses TRBV5-1 and TRBJ2-7, with 10 bases lining up with TRBD1. The germline V gene encodes CDR1 SGHRS and CDR2 YFSETQ. The CDR3 length is 15 residues. Losses at the gene ends were 5 bases for V and 7 bases for J; bases not matched to a gene: 12. CDR3 bases: TGCGCCAGCAGAGAAACCGGGACAGGGGCGGAGGAGCAGTACTTC. Amino acids: CASRETGTGAEEQYF.

Details on this clonotype: A much larger clone differs by one base, so this may be a read error. The CDR3 region is CASTLDVGGTIYF. The CDR3 DNA follows: TGTGCCAGCACCCTTGACGTCGGAGGCACCATATATTTT. The chain uses TRBV12-3 or TRBV12-4 and TRBJ1-3; D call uncertain. The CDR3 is 13 amino acids. Trimming shortened V by 7 bases and J by 9 bases, and 16 bases separated the two germline ends.

The chain uses TRBV6-2 or TRBV6-3 and TRBJ1-5; 7 bases map to TRBD1. The junction had 5 bases not matched to a gene; V was cut back by 6 bases and J by 6 bases. From germline, CDR1 is MNHEY and CDR2 SVGEGT. CDR3 length: 13 amino acids. The CDR3 region is CASRLGQRQPQHF. The CDR3 bases are TGTGCCAGCAGATTGGGACAGCGTCAGCCCCAGCATTTT.

The chain employs TRBV7-2 and TRBJ2-7; possible D gene TRBD2, 6 bases. Germline CDR1 SGHTA, CDR2 FQGNSA. The CDR3 is 17 residues long. V lost 2 bases, J lost 3 bases, and 20 bases lay in between. CDR3 residues: CASSLRSSGDGNYEQYF. In DNA form, the CDR3 reads TGTGCCAGCAGCTTACGATCCTCGGGGGACGGAAACTACGAGCAGTACTTC.

Here the CDR3 reads CATRRVAGMILRELFF. In nucleotides, the CDR3 is TGTGCCACCAGGAGGGTGGCGGGGATGATTCTACGGGAGCTGTTTTTT. The chain uses TRBV7-2 and TRBJ2-2, with D perhaps TRBD2 (6 bases). CDR1 and CDR2 (germline): SGHTA, FQGNSA. The CDR3 totals 16 residues. V gave up 10 bases and J gave up 9 bases, with 27 bases separating them.